This T cell receptor (beta chain) originates from a study of blood T cell repertoires in COVID-19. Between the trimmed V and J ends, which lost 10 bases and 2 bases, there was a span of 16 bases. The CDR3 is 14 residues long. Per germline, CDR1 KGHDR and CDR2 SFDVKD. The data were produced by immunoSEQ multiplex PCR, yet TCRdb's version contains in-frame clones alone and is incomplete. The data contain roughly 330,000 clones, approximately 90% of them singletons. The clonotype was recovered from a man between 25 and 39 years old with COVID-19, enrolled during active disease. The specimen was peripheral blood. V gene TRBV24-1 combines with J gene TRBJ1-2; no definite D call. DNA of the CDR3: TGTGCCACTTCCGTTGCGGGTTCCAACTATGGCTACACCTTC. It is translated as CATSVAGSNYGYTF.